The 7 T cell receptor beta chains in this list originate from one sample, sequenced in a study of control samples from healthy donors and cancer patients. Assay: immunoSEQ multiplex PCR; the TCRdb copy retains only in-frame clones and omits some. The table records approximately 100,000 clones, more than 85% of them present only once. Sequenced material: blood. The source is a man younger than 40 in good health.

The V gene is TRBV7-9, the J gene TRBJ2-3; 14 bases align to TRBD2. CDR1 is SEHNR, CDR2 FQNEAQ, per germline (reference sequence). This CDR3 has 15 amino acids. With 5 bases clipped from V and 9 bases from J, the junction kept 7 bases outside the gene matches. Written as DNA, the CDR3 is TGTGCCAGCAGCATGACTAGCGGGGGGGCAATGACGCAGTATTTT. This translates into CASSMTSGGAMTQYF.

V usage is TRBV11-2 and J usage is TRBJ1-2, with D unresolved. Germline loops: CDR1 SGHAT, CDR2 FQNNGV. CDR3 length: 11 residues. V was cut by 5 bases and J by 1 base, with 2 bases left in between. The CDR3 loop is CASSRNYGYTF. In nucleotides, the CDR3 is TGTGCCAGCAGCCGTAACTATGGCTACACCTTC.

V is TRBV18 and J is TRBJ1-2; D might be TRBD1 (5 bases). V was clipped by 2 bases and J by 0 bases, with 10 bases between them. This CDR3 region has 15 residues. CDR1 KGHSH and CDR2 LQKENI come from the germline V gene. CDR3 nucleotide sequence: TGTGCCAGCTCACCAAGTAGGGGTGCTAACTATGGCTACACCTTC. This sequence encodes CASSPSRGANYGYTF.

The chain has TRBV28 and TRBJ1-1; the D gene is possibly TRBD1 (5 bases). CDR1 is MDHEN and CDR2 is SYDVKM in the germline V gene. The CDR3 has 13 amino acids. Trimming removed 4 bases from V and 5 bases from J, with 11 bases in between. DNA for the CDR3: TGTGCCAGCAGTTCCGGGACCCTAACTGAAGCTTTCTTT. Its protein is CASSSGTLTEAFF.

This chain uses TRBV18 with TRBJ1-4; D is unresolved. Germline V gene lookup returns CDR1 KGHSH and CDR2 LQKENI. Trimming pared 3 bases from V and 6 bases from J, leaving 11 bases between. The CDR3 sequence is 14 residues long. The CDR3 region is CASSPGSWDEKLFF. In DNA, the CDR3 is TGTGCCAGCTCACCGGGCTCCTGGGATGAAAAACTGTTTTTT. Together with reference TRBV18 and TRBJ1-4, the CDR3 gives the full variable domain: NAGVMQNPRHLVRRRGQEARLRCSPMKGHSHVYWYRQLPEEGLKFMVYLQKENIIDESGMPKERFSAEFPKEGPSILRIQQVVRGDSAAYFCASSPGSWDEKLFFGSGTQLSVL.

V and J are TRBV4-1 and TRBJ2-7, with 10 bases matching TRBD2. V dropped 5 bases and J dropped 0; count of bases not matched to a gene: 7. CDR1 and CDR2 from the germline V gene are MGHRA and YSYEKL. This CDR3 is built from 16 residues. CDR3 in DNA: TGCGCCAGCAGCTTCAAGCGGGGGGGCGACTCCTACGAGCAGTACTTC. Protein sequence: CASSFKRGGDSYEQYF.

V and J are TRBV6-5 and TRBJ2-5, with D possibly being TRBD1 (5 bases). Germline-derived CDR1 and CDR2 are MNHEY and SVGAGI. V was shortened by 10 bases and J by 1 base, with 13 bases between the two germline ends. CDR3 length: 13 residues. The CDR3: CATTPDSQETQYF. Here the CDR3 DNA reads TGTGCCACAACTCCCGACAGCCAAGAGACCCAGTACTTC.